The 7 T cell receptor beta chains below all came from one sample that was sequenced in a study of cytomegalovirus exposure and HLA in healthy donors. Primers included in the PCR were 60 Vbeta and 13 Jbeta primers. The protocol was immunoSEQ multiplex PCR, while the TCRdb copy is restricted to in-frame clones and leaves out a portion. The data contain nearly 100,000 clones, roughly 76% of them singletons. The specimen was PBMCs. The source of these receptors is a woman in her sixties in good health and CMV-seropositive.

This clone was recorded once. CDR3: CASSLGQGYDEQYF. The CDR3 DNA follows: TGCGCCAGCAGCCTGGGACAGGGATACGACGAGCAGTACTTC. This chain joins TRBV4-1 and TRBJ2-7; 9 nucleotides agree with TRBD1. The ends lost 4 bases at V and 5 bases at J; junction bases unmatched: 6. Germline CDR1 and CDR2: MGHRA and YSYEKL. CDR3 length: 14 amino acids.

CDR3 loop: CASSNKAGGMNEQYF. The CDR3 nucleotides read TGTGCCAGTTCAAATAAGGCGGGAGGTATGAACGAGCAGTACTTC. V gene TRBV27 combines with J gene TRBJ2-7, with 8 bases aligning to TRBD2. CDR1 is MNHEY and CDR2 is SMNVEV in the germline V gene (reference sequence). The CDR3 covers 15 residues. With 9 bases clipped from V and 5 bases from J, the junction kept 15 bases outside the gene matches.

V gene TRBV28 combines with J gene TRBJ2-5; D gene ambiguous. This CDR3 comprises 11 residues. Germline values: CDR1 MDHEN, CDR2 SYDVKM. The ends were cut back, 4 bases at V and 4 bases at J, with 4 bases in the middle. CDR3 nucleotide sequence: TGTGCCAGCAGTTCAATAGAGACCCAGTACTTC. Translation gives CASSSIETQYF.

This chain uses TRBV5-4 with TRBJ2-7; 9 nucleotides match TRBD2. The CDR3 has 15 residues. Germline V CDR1 and CDR2: SGHNT, YYREEE (reference sequence). V lost 1 base, J lost 5 bases, and 7 bases stayed unmatched. In nucleotides, the CDR3 is TGTGCCAGCAGCTTGCGCGGGAGGGCCCTCCACGAGCAGTACTTC. Residues: CASSLRGRALHEQYF.

The CDR3 region is CASSSNPSYNEQFF. The CDR3 DNA reads TGCGCCAGCAGCTCCAATCCCTCCTACAATGAGCAGTTCTTC. The rearrangement uses TRBV5-1 and TRBJ2-1; D gene uncertain. Trimming took off 3 bases at V and 0 bases at J, with 7 bases between the two ends. The CDR3 covers 14 residues. Germline V gives CDR1 SGHRS, CDR2 YFSETQ. Full variable domain (remainder filled in from reference TRBV5-1 and TRBJ2-1): KAGVTQTPRYLIKTRGQQVTLSCSPISGHRSVSWYQQTPGQGLQFLFEYFSETQRNKGNFPGRFSGRQFSNSRSEMNVSTLELGDSALYLCASSSNPSYNEQFFGPGTRLTVL.

This chain links TRBV7-2 with TRBJ2-3, with D possibly matching TRBD2 (5 bases). From germline, CDR1 is SGHTA and CDR2 FQGNSA. The CDR3 totals 16 residues. V lost 2 bases to trimming and J lost 6 bases, with 18 bases between them. The CDR3 sequence: CASSLSKFQRSDTQYF. CDR3 nucleotide sequence: TGTGCCAGCAGCTTATCTAAATTCCAGCGGAGTGATACGCAGTATTTT.

The chain uses TRBV5-5 and TRBJ2-5; 10 bases fit TRBD2. Trimming at V came to 4 bases and at J to 4 bases, leaving 13 bases not matched to a gene. The length of the CDR3 is 17 residues. Germline assignment: CDR1 SGHKS and CDR2 YYEKEE (reference sequence). CDR3: CASSVQASGSSGETQYF. The CDR3 region has the DNA TGTGCCAGCAGCGTACAGGCTAGCGGGAGTTCGGGAGAGACCCAGTACTTC.